This TCR beta chain was observed in a study of blood T cell repertoires in COVID-19. Study background: Samples of COVID-19 (acute and convalescent) were obtained from the United States, Italy and Spain. T cells, B-cell-depleted T cells, or PBMCs supplied cDNA or gDNA.

Libraries were prepared by immunoSEQ multiplex PCR; TCRdb keeps only in-frame clonotypes and omits some of them. The table shows 80,000 or so clones, with 90% occurring only once. This CDR3 is 19 amino acids long. The specimen was peripheral blood. This TCR derives from a woman in her forties or fifties in a cohort sampled during active COVID-19. The rearrangement joins TRBV21-1 to TRBJ1-5. TRBV21-1 is marked as a pseudogene. CDR3 residues: CASSKDEVVRWYSNQPQHF. The CDR3 DNA is TGTGCCAGCAGCAAAGATGAGGTAGTCAGATGGTATAGCAATCAGCCCCAGCATTTT.